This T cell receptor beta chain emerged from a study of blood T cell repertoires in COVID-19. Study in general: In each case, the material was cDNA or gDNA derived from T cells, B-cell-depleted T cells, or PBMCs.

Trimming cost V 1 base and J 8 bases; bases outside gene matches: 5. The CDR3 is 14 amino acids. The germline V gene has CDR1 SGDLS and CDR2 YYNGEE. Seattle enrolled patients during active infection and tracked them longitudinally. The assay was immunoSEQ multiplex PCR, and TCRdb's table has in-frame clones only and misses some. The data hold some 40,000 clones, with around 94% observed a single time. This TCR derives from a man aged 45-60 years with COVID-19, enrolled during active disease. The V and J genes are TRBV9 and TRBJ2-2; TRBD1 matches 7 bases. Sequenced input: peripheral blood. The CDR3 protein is CASSVPVRGGELFF. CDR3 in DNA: TGTGCCAGCAGCGTACCCGTCAGGGGGGGGGAGCTGTTTTTT.